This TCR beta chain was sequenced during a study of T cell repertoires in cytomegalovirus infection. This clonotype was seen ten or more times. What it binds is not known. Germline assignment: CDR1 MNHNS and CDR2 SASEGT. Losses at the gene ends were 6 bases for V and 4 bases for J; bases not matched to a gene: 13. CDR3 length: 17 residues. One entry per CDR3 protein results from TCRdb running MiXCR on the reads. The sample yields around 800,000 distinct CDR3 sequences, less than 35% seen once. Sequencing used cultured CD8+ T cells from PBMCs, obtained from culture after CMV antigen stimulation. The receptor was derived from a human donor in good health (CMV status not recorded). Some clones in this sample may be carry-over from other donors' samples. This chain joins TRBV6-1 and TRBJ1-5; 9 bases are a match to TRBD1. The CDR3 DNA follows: TGTGCCAGCAGGACCGGGACAGGGAGGTGGGGAAATCAGCCCCAGCATTTT. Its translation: CASRTGTGRWGNQPQHF.